The clone carrying this T cell receptor (beta chain) came up a few times. Its antigen is undetermined. Sequencing targeted expressed TCRB transcripts, as all isolated RNA had been reverse transcribed. The assay was immunoSEQ multiplex PCR, and TCRdb's table has in-frame clones only and misses some. Here the sample spans 150,000 to 190,000 clones, roughly 8.1% being singletons. The CDR3 is 13 residues long. CDR1 and CDR2 (germline): LNHDA, SQIVND (reference sequence). J was trimmed by 5 bases and V by 9 bases; bases with no gene match: 9. These data come from a study of beta chain features in type 1 diabetes. Study in general: Across the samples, approximately 98,000,000 sorted cells were examined in total.

Study-wide findings and caveats: There was a moderate but significant shortening of TCRB CDR3s in all four CD4+ subsets of Type 1 diabetes patients.

CD4+ naive, central memory, regulatory and stem cell-like memory subsets were isolated by sorting on CD45RO/CCR7/CD25/CD127/CD95/CD27. Sorted populations all exceeded 95% purity. The chain carries TRBV19 and TRBJ2-7, with 8 bases fitting TRBD2. Sample: central memory CD4+ T cells from blood. This TCR was recovered from a man between 18 and 29 years old in good health. DNA for the CDR3: TGTGCCAGCCGGGGGGGGACGTCAAACGAGCAGTACTTC. It codes for CASRGGTSNEQYF.